This T cell receptor beta chain was identified in a study of blood T cell repertoires in COVID-19. Looking at the study overall: T cells, B-cell-depleted T cells, or PBMCs provided the cDNA or gDNA that served as material.

Trimming cost V 6 bases and J 0 bases; bases outside gene matches: 5. The CDR3 runs to 14 residues. Germline CDR1 and CDR2: ENHRY and SYGVKD. This clone was seen a single time. Per the original methods: Reference gene primer amplification in the assay estimated nucleated cell counts. Sequencing was performed with immunoSEQ multiplex PCR; in TCRdb, only in-frame clones are kept and a portion is missing. From that table come the V and J calls and clone size; the DNA was used to work out D and trimming. The table records 300,000 to 400,000 clones, about 88% of them present only once. Source material: peripheral blood. The sequence was collected from a human donor in a cohort sampled during active COVID-19. The rearrangement uses TRBV10-3 and TRBJ2-7; 7 positions match TRBD1. DNA for the CDR3: TGTGCCATCAGCCCGACAGGGAACTCCTACGAGCAGTACTTC. This gives the protein CAISPTGNSYEQYF.